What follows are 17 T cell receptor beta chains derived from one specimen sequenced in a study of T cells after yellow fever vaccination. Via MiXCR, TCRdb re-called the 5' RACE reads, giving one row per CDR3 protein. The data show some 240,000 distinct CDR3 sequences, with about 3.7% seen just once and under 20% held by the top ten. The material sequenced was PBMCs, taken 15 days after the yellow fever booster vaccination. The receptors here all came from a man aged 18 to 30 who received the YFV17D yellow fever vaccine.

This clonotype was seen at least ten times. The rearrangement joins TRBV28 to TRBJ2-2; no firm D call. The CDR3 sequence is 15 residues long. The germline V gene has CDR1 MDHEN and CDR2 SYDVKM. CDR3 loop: CAAEDSPPNTGELFF. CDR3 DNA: TGTGCAGCCGAGGATAGTCCCCCGAACACCGGGGAGCTGTTTTTT.

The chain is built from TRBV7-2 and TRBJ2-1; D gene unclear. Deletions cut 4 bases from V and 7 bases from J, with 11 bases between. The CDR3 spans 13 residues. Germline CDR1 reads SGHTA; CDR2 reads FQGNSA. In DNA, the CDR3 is TGTGCCAGCAGCTCTCTCGTCGCGAATGAGCAGTTCTTC. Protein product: CASSSLVANEQFF.

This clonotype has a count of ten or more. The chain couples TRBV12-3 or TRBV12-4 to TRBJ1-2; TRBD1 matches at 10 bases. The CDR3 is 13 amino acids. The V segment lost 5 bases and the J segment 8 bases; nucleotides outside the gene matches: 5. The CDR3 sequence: CASSQTGGRGYTF. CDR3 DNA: TGTGCCAGCAGTCAGACAGGGGGCCGGGGCTACACCTTC.

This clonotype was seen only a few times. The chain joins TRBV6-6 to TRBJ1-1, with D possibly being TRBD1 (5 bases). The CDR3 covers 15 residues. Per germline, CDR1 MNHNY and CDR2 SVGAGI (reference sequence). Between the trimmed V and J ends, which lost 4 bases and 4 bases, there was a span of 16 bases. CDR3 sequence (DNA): TGTGCCAGCAGTTCTGACAGAGGAAGGGTCACTGAAGCTTTCTTT. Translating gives CASSSDRGRVTEAFF.

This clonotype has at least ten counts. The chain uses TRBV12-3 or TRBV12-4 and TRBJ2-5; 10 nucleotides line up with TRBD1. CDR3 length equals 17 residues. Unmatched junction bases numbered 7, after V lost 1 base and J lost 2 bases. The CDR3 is CASSLGVLGQGQETQYF. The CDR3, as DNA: TGTGCCAGCAGTTTAGGAGTGTTGGGACAGGGGCAAGAGACCCAGTACTTC.

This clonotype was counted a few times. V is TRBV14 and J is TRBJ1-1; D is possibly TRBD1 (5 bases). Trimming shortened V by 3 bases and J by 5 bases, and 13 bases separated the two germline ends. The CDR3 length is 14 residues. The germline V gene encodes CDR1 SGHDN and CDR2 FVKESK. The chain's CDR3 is CASSQFIQGTEAFF. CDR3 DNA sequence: TGTGCCAGCAGCCAGTTCATTCAGGGTACTGAAGCTTTCTTT.

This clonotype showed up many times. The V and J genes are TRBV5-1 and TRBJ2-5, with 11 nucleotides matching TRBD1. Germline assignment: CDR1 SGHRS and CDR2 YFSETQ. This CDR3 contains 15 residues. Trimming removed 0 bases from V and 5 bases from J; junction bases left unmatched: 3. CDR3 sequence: CASSLGTGGVETQYF. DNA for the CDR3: TGCGCCAGCAGCTTGGGGACAGGGGGCGTTGAGACCCAGTACTTC. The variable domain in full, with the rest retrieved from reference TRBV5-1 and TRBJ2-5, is KAGVTQTPRYLIKTRGQQVTLSCSPISGHRSVSWYQQTPGQGLQFLFEYFSETQRNKGNFPGRFSGRQFSNSRSEMNVSTLELGDSALYLCASSLGTGGVETQYFGPGTRLLVL.

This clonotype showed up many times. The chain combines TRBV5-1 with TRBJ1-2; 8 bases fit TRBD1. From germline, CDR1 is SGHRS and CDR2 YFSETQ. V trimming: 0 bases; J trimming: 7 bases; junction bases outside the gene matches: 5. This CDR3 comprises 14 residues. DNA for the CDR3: TGCGCCAGCAGCTTGGGACAGGGGCACGGTGGCTACACCTTC. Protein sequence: CASSLGQGHGGYTF.

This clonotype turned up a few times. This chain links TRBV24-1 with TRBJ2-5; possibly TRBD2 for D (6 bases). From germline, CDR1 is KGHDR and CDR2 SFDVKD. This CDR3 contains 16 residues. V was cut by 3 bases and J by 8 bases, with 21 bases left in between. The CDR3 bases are TGTGCCACCAGTGATGGCTCTAGCGCCTCTTCGGAAACCCAGTACTTC. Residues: CATSDGSSASSETQYF.

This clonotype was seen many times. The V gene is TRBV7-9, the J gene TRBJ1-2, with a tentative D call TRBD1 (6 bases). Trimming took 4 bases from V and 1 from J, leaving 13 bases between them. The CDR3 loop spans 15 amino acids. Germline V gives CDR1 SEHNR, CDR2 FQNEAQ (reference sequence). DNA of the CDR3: TGTGCCAGCAGCTCCTCGGGGGGCCTTAACTATGGCTACACCTTC. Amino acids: CASSSSGGLNYGYTF.

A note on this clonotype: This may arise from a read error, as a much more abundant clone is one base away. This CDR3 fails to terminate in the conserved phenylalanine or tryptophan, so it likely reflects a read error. The CDR3 nucleotides are TGCAGTGCTACCAGCCAAAGCTCCTACAATGAGCAGTTCTCC. Amino acid sequence: CSATSQSSYNEQFS. The chain combines TRBV20-1 with TRBJ2-1; D unresolved. Germline values: CDR1 DFQATT, CDR2 SNEGSKA (reference sequence). The V end was cut by 4 bases, the J end by 0 bases, with 10 bases between. This CDR3 contains 14 residues.

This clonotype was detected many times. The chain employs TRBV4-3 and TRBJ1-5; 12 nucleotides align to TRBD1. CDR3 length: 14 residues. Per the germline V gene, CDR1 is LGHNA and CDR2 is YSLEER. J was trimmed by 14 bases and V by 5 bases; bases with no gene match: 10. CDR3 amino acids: CASSAGTGGEKKHF. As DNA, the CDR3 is TGCGCCAGCAGCGCCGGGACAGGGGGCGAAAAGAAGCATTTT.

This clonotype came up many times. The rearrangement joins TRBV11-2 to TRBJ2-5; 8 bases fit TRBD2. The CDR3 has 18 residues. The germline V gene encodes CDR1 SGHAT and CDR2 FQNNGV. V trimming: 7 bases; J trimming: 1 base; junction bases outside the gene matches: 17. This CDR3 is CASIPREGWASGQETQYF. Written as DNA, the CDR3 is TGTGCCAGCATCCCCCGGGAGGGGTGGGCGAGCGGCCAAGAGACCCAGTACTTC. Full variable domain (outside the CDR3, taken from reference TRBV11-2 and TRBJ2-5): EAGVAQSPRYKIIEKRQSVAFWCNPISGHATLYWYQQILGQGPKLLIQFQNNGVVDDSQLPKDRFSAERLKGVDSTLKIQPAKLEDSAVYLCASIPREGWASGQETQYFGPGTRLLVL.

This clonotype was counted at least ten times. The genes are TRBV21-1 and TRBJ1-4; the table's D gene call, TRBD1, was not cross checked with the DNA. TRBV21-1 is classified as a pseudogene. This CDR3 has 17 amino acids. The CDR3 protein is CASSNRQEPATNEKLFF. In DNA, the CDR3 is TGTGCCAGCAGCAATCGACAGGAGCCTGCAACTAATGAAAAACTGTTTTTT.

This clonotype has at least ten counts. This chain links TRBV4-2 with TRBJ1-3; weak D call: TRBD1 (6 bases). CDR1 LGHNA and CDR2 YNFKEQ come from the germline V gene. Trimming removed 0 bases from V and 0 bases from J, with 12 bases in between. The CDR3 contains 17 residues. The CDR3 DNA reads TGTGCCAGCAGCCAAGATCTCAGACAGGTCTCTGGAAACACCATATATTTT. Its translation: CASSQDLRQVSGNTIYF.

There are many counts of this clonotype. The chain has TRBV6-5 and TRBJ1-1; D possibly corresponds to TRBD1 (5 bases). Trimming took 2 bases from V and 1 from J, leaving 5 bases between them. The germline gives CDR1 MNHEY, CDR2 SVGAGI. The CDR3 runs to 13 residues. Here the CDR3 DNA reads TGTGCCAGCAGTTACCAGGGGAACACTGAAGCTTTCTTT. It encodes CASSYQGNTEAFF.

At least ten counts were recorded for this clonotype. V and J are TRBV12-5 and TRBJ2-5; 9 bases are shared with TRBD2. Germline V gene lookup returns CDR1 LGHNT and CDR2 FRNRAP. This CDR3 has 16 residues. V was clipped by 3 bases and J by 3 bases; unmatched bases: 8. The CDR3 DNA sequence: TGTGCTAGTGGTTTCGGCGGGGGGGCGGGTGAAGAGACCCAGTACTTC. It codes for CASGFGGGAGEETQYF.